Shown below are 24 T cell receptor beta chains from a single sample sequenced in a study of T cell responses to AZD1222 COVID-19 vaccine. The repertoire was sequenced with immunoSEQ multiplex PCR; TCRdb's copy has only in-frame clones and lacks some. The sample comprises nearly 110,000 clones, around 90% of which are singletons, and under 7% rests with the top ten. Source: peripheral blood, taken on day 0 of AZD1222 vaccination. These receptors originate from an adult in good health.

The chain employs TRBV28 and TRBJ2-3, with D uncertain. Trimming pared 10 bases from V and 1 base from J, leaving 9 bases between. The CDR3 is 12 amino acids. Germline V gene sequence: CDR1 MDHEN, CDR2 SYDVKM. The CDR3 here is CATGLGTDTQYF. Here the CDR3 DNA reads TGTGCCACTGGGCTAGGCACAGATACGCAGTATTTT.

V gene TRBV12-5 combines with J gene TRBJ2-3; D uncertain. Germline CDR1 and CDR2: LGHNT and FRNRAP. V lost 5 bases, J lost 9 bases, and 15 bases lay in between. There are 13 residues in the CDR3. Here the CDR3 reads CASGLNGPSTQYF. CDR3 coding DNA: TGTGCTAGTGGTCTAAACGGTCCCTCAACGCAGTATTTT.

This chain connects TRBV3-1 (or the pseudogene TRBV3-2) to TRBJ2-1, with D unresolved. Trimming cost V 2 bases and J 5 bases, with 7 bases left between them. The CDR3 is made up of 13 amino acids. Germline V gene lookup returns CDR1 LGHDT and CDR2 YNNKEL (reference sequence). CDR3 bases: TGTGCCAGCAGCCAAACTTCAGACAATGAGCAGTTCTTC. Encoded protein: CASSQTSDNEQFF.

With regard to this clone: One end of the junction is discordant with germline, which a read error may explain. The chain recombines TRBV7-7 with TRBJ2-7; D not resolved. The CDR3 consists of 13 residues. Germline CDR1 reads SSHAT; CDR2 reads FNYEAQ (reference sequence). The CDR3 nucleotides are TGTGCTAGCAGCTTAGACCTCTCCAACGAGCAGTACTTC. This translates into CASSLDLSNEQYF.

This rearrangement joins TRBV15 to TRBJ2-3; 12 positions match TRBD2. CDR1 and CDR2 (germline): LNHNV, YYDKDF (reference sequence). J lost 2 bases, V lost 3 bases, and 6 bases had no gene match. CDR3 size: 17 residues. The CDR3 here is CATSRKGLAGYTDTQYF. The CDR3 DNA follows: TGTGCCACCAGCAGGAAAGGACTAGCGGGGTACACAGATACGCAGTATTTT. The variable domain in full, with the rest retrieved from reference TRBV15 and TRBJ2-3, is DAMVIQNPRYQVTQFGKPVTLSCSQTLNHNVMYWYQQKSSQAPKLLFHYYDKDFNNEADTPDNFQSRRPNTSFCFLDIRSPGLGDTAMYLCATSRKGLAGYTDTQYFGPGTRLTVL.

This sequence joins TRBV5-1 and TRBJ1-1; D not certain. The CDR3 extends over 14 amino acids. The V gene lost 0 bases and the J gene lost 0 bases, with 6 bases spanning the gap. The V gene's germline CDR1 is SGHRS and CDR2 YFSETQ. The CDR3 reads CASSLDPVNTEAFF. In nucleotides, the CDR3 is TGCGCCAGCAGCTTGGATCCAGTGAACACTGAAGCTTTCTTT.

The gene calls are TRBV3-1 (or the pseudogene TRBV3-2) and TRBJ1-4; 7 nucleotides align to TRBD1. The CDR3 consists of 13 residues. J was trimmed by 5 bases and V by 8 bases; bases with no gene match: 5. The germline V gene has CDR1 LGHDT and CDR2 YNNKEL (reference sequence). CDR3 nucleotide sequence: TGTGCCAGCGCGGGACAGCCGAATGAAAAACTGTTTTTT. Amino acid sequence: CASAGQPNEKLFF.

This rearrangement joins TRBV18 to TRBJ2-2; D may be TRBD1 (6 bases). Germline CDR1 KGHSH, CDR2 LQKENI. V lost 4 bases and J 6 bases, leaving 15 bases between the germline ends. The CDR3 covers 15 residues. CDR3 sequence: CASSLQGRGSGELFF. The DNA of the CDR3 is TGTGCCAGCTCACTGCAGGGGCGCGGGTCCGGGGAGCTGTTTTTT.

The CDR3 loop reads CASSIGVNEQFF. The CDR3 DNA sequence: TGTGCCAGCAGCATAGGGGTCAATGAGCAGTTCTTC. The genes are TRBV7-9 and TRBJ2-1, with D maybe TRBD1 (5 bases). Trimming stripped 5 bases from V and 6 bases from J, with 8 bases between. This CDR3 is built from 12 residues. The germline V gene encodes CDR1 SEHNR and CDR2 FQNEAQ (reference sequence).

This clone came up once. This sequence joins TRBV5-6 and TRBJ1-2; 7 nucleotides line up with TRBD1. The CDR3 is made up of 13 amino acids. In germline, CDR1 is SGHDT, CDR2 YYEEEE. Losses at the gene ends were 3 bases for V and 5 bases for J; bases not matched to a gene: 4. The DNA of the CDR3 is TGTGCCAGCAGCTACGGGACAGATTATGGCTACACCTTC. Its protein product is CASSYGTDYGYTF.

V usage is TRBV7-9 and J usage is TRBJ2-6, with 8 bases matching TRBD1. V trimming: 1 base; J trimming: 0 bases; junction bases outside the gene matches: 5. The germline V gene has CDR1 SEHNR and CDR2 FQNEAQ (reference sequence). This CDR3 comprises 18 residues. CDR3 sequence reads: CASSLGGQVSSGANVLTF. CDR3 bases: TGTGCCAGCAGCTTAGGGGGACAGGTTTCCTCTGGGGCCAACGTCCTGACTTTC.

V is TRBV7-9 and J is TRBJ1-6; D is undetermined. Germline V lookup: CDR1 SEHNR, CDR2 FQNEAQ (reference sequence). V was cut by 2 bases and J by 6 bases, with 11 bases left in between. This CDR3 is 15 amino acids long. The CDR3 here is CASSLLTGSNSPLHF. CDR3 sequence (DNA): TGTGCCAGCAGCTTATTGACGGGGAGTAATTCACCCCTCCACTTT.

This clone was found once. V gene TRBV7-9 combines with J gene TRBJ2-2, with D hard to call. CDR1 and CDR2 (germline): SEHNR, FQNEAQ (reference sequence). The CDR3 is 12 amino acids. Trimming removed 6 bases at V and 5 bases at J, with 7 bases between. CDR3 nucleotide sequence: TGTGCCAGCAGACCGACTACCGGGGAGCTGTTTTTT. It yields the protein CASRPTTGELFF. Drawing the rest from reference TRBV7-9 and TRBJ2-2, the complete variable domain is DTGVSQNPRHKITKRGQNVTFRCDPISEHNRLYWYRQTLGQGPEFLTYFQNEAQLEKSRLLSDRFSAERPKGSFSTLEIQRTEQGDSAMYLCASRPTTGELFFGEGSRLTVL.

The chain couples TRBV27 to TRBJ2-3; D remains ambiguous. Trimming cost V 2 bases and J 0 bases, with 3 bases left between them. CDR1 is MNHEY and CDR2 is SMNVEV in the germline V gene (reference sequence). The CDR3 has 13 residues. CDR3 DNA: TGTGCCAGCAGTTTACGGAGCACAGATACGCAGTATTTT. This gives the protein CASSLRSTDTQYF.

This chain uses TRBV7-2 with TRBJ1-1; 7 bases align to TRBD1. Germline CDR1 is SGHTA and CDR2 is FQGNSA. The CDR3 runs to 17 residues. V was clipped by 1 base and J by 0 bases; unmatched bases: 8. The CDR3: CASSLGGEGAMNTEAFF. The DNA for the CDR3 is TGTGCCAGCAGCTTAGGGGGAGAGGGGGCCATGAACACTGAAGCTTTCTTT. Using reference TRBV7-2 and TRBJ1-1 for the parts outside the CDR3, the full variable domain is GAGVSQSPSNKVTEKGKDVELRCDPISGHTALYWYRQSLGQGLEFLIYFQGNSAPDKSGLPSDRFSAERTGGSVSTLTIQRTQQEDSAVYLCASSLGGEGAMNTEAFFGQGTRLTVV.

Remarks on this clone: Since a far larger clone is one base different, this is likely a read error. V and J are TRBV12-3 or TRBV12-4 and TRBJ2-1; no firm D call. This CDR3 is built from 11 residues. Trimming removed 5 bases at V and 2 bases at J, with 1 base between. The CDR3 bases are TGTGCCAGCAGTACCTACAATGAGCAGTTCTTC. Its translation is CASSTYNEQFF.

The CDR3 DNA reads as TGCGCCAGCAGCGAGTCGGACACTGAAGCTTTCTTT. Translating it yields CASSESDTEAFF. The J gene is TRBJ1-1, the V gene TRBV5-1; D remains unclear. The CDR3 length is 12 residues. Trimming cost V 4 bases and J 3 bases, with 7 bases left between them. Per the germline V gene, CDR1 is SGHRS and CDR2 is YFSETQ. Looking up the rest from reference TRBV5-1 and TRBJ1-1 gives the full variable domain: KAGVTQTPRYLIKTRGQQVTLSCSPISGHRSVSWYQQTPGQGLQFLFEYFSETQRNKGNFPGRFSGRQFSNSRSEMNVSTLELGDSALYLCASSESDTEAFFGQGTRLTVV.

The V and J genes are TRBV6-5 and TRBJ1-2, with D perhaps matching TRBD1 (5 bases). V gave up 6 bases and J gave up 6 bases, with 20 bases separating them. The CDR3 consists of 15 residues. Germline loops: CDR1 MNHEY, CDR2 SVGAGI. The CDR3 coding sequence is TGTGCCAGCAGCCGGGGCGCGCGGGTGGTAGATGGCTACACCTTC. Translated, it gives CASSRGARVVDGYTF.

The chain couples TRBV11-2 to TRBJ2-1, with a weak D call TRBD1 (5 bases). The CDR3 covers 18 residues. Germline V gives CDR1 SGHAT, CDR2 FQNNGV. V dropped 5 bases and J dropped 1 base, with 21 bases sitting between them. The CDR3 nucleotides read TGTGCCAGCAGCCAACCCCGCACAGGCGGACGTTCCTACAATGAGCAGTTCTTC. It encodes CASSQPRTGGRSYNEQFF.

The V call is TRBV19, the J call TRBJ2-6; tentatively, D is TRBD2 (5 bases). This CDR3 is 18 amino acids long. V was trimmed by 3 bases and J by 0 bases, leaving 15 bases between them. Per the germline V gene, CDR1 is LNHDA and CDR2 is SQIVND (reference sequence). The CDR3 DNA is TGTGCCAGTAGTATGGGCTCTGCGGGTGACTCTGGGGCCAACGTCCTGACTTTC. This encodes CASSMGSAGDSGANVLTF.

This clone was recorded only once. The V and J genes are TRBV19 and TRBJ1-1, with TRBD1 identical over 7 bases. This CDR3 is 15 amino acids long. CDR1 is LNHDA and CDR2 is SQIVND in the germline V gene (reference sequence). Unmatched junction bases numbered 7, after V lost 6 bases and J lost 0 bases. The CDR3 nucleotides are TGTGCCAGTAGAAGGGAGGGGGCGATGAACACTGAAGCTTTCTTT. This encodes CASRREGAMNTEAFF.

This clone is a singleton in its sample. The rearrangement uses TRBV6-5 and TRBJ1-5; D is unclear. This CDR3 comprises 15 residues. Germline V gene data show CDR1 as MNHEY and CDR2 as SVGAGI. The V end was cut by 0 bases, the J end by 1 base, with 7 bases between. For the CDR3, the DNA is TGTGCCAGCAGTTACTCTAACCCGAGCAATCAGCCCCAGCATTTT. It codes for CASSYSNPSNQPQHF.

The chain joins TRBV6-5 to TRBJ2-7, with 7 bases that match TRBD2. This CDR3 is built from 15 residues. From germline, CDR1 is MNHEY and CDR2 SVGAGI. V shed 2 bases and J 0 bases; nucleotides not matched to a gene: 4. The CDR3 spells CASSYGGLGSYEQYF. CDR3 DNA sequence: TGTGCCAGCAGTTACGGTGGACTAGGCTCCTACGAGCAGTACTTC.

The chain is built from TRBV7-3 and TRBJ2-2, with 11 bases lining up with TRBD2. The germline CDR1 and CDR2 sequences are SGHTA and FQGTGA. The CDR3 totals 15 residues. The V gene end was trimmed by 5 bases and the J gene end by 5 bases; junction bases not matched to a gene: 4. The CDR3, as DNA: TGTGCCAGCAGCCCCACTAGCGGGAGAACCGGGGAGCTGTTTTTT. Its protein is CASSPTSGRTGELFF.